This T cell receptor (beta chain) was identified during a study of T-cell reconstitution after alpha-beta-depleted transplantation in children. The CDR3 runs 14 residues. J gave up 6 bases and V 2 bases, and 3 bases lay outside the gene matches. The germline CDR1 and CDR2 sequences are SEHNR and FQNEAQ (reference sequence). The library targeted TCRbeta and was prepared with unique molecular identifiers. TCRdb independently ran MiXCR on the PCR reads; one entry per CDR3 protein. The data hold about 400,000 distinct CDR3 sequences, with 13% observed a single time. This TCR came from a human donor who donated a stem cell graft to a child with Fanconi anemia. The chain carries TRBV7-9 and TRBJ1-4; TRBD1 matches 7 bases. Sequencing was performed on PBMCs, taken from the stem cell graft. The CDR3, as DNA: TGTGCCAGCAGCTTATCCAGGGGGGATGAAAAACTGTTTTTT. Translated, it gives CASSLSRGDEKLFF.